This TCR beta chain stems from a study of Ad26.COV2.S vaccination and SARS-CoV-2 variants (TCRdb year 2021). Study-wide context: Vaccine-arm donors came from COV1001, a multicentre, randomized, double-blind, placebo-controlled phase I-IIa trial of Ad26.COV2.S in healthy adults. Participants in the trial were split at random into five groups of five each, receiving low-dose or high-dose Ad26.COV2.S once or twice, or else placebo on both occasions. TCRbeta repertoire sequencing was used to assess the specificity and breadth of SARS-CoV-2-reactive T cell receptors after Ad26.COV2.S vaccination. A total of some 30 samples were included in the TCR-sequenced set, comprising roughly 19 Ad26.COV2.S vaccine recipients, 5 placebo recipients and 8 SARS-CoV-2 convalescent individuals. Investigators remained blinded to trial group allocation during experiments and outcome assessment. Dosing of Ad26.COV2.S was intramuscular, at either 5x10^10 or 1x10^11 viral particles, delivered as one shot or as two shots spaced 56 days apart.

CDR1 and CDR2 were assigned from the germline V gene as SNHLY and FYNNEI. The CDR3 spans 14 residues, from the cysteine through the phenylalanine. The read is trimmed to its CDR3 DNA, 42 bases read in frame from base 1. V loses 7 bases at its end and J loses 5 bases; junction bases beyond the gene matches: 9. Paper-wide results and their limitations: Substantial breadth of spike-specific CD8+ and CD4+ T cell responses was reported after vaccination. The study was not powered for comparison of responses between vaccine doses or regimens. Higher spike-specific TCR breadth was observed in Ad26.COV2.S recipients than in placebo recipients (P = 0.0014). The authors noted that total T cell responses may have been underestimated by the TCR breadth and depth analyses. Vaccine and placebo recipients had similar non-spike TCR breadth, a finding consistent with the vaccine containing only spike.

This clone was found a few times. Its cognate antigen has yet to be identified. Base-call qualities are not available, and no considerably larger clone is one nucleotide away. The treatment or condition label on this specimen signifies: over 15 received Ad26.COV2.S at low or high dose, single or two shots; 5 received placebo; per-sample allocation not given. For vaccine and placebo recipients, the sequenced repertoires came from samples collected on day 63 after the first injection. Between 29 July and 7 August 2020, Cohort 1b enrolled around 25 adults aged 18-55 years at one site in Boston, USA. Ad26.COV2.S was a replication-incompetent adenovirus type 26 vector that expressed a prefusion-stabilized SARS-CoV-2 spike protein derived from the original Wuhan strain. TCRbeta CDR3 regions were sequenced with the immunoSEQ Assay. After extraction, genomic DNA underwent amplification by bias-controlled multiplex PCR, followed by high-throughput sequencing. In the source study's methods: To quantify the absolute abundance of every unique TCRbeta CDR3 region, sequences were collapsed and filtered. T cell fraction was estimated by normalizing TCRbeta template counts to usable DNA, which was measured by amplifying reference genes present in all nucleated cells. Repertoire TCRs were annotated as SARS-CoV-2-specific by exact matching of V gene, CDR3 amino acid sequence and J gene to a known reactive TCR set. The reference SARS-CoV-2 TCR set was derived from MIRA and filtered for enrichment in COVID-19-positive ImmuneCODE repertoires, a step that removed public or cross-reactive TCRs. Based on the MIRA antigens, annotated TCRs were further analysed at the level of specific ORF or position within ORF. Breadth was defined as annotated unique rearrangements over total unique productive rearrangements; depth was the summed frequency of those rearrangements. TCR breadth was compared between groups using two-sided Wilcoxon rank-sum tests. TCRdb carries this immuneACCESS record with in-frame sequences only. Its versions omit some clonotypes, under half of them owing to an unresolved V gene in the studies checked, with the rest unexplained. V, J and clone size reflect that table, while D and trimming were determined from the DNA. This sample holds 430,000 or so clones; 89% were observed only once. The top ten constitute over 2.5% of the sample.

The starting material was peripheral blood, obtained in a trial of Ad26.COV2.S vaccine versus placebo. The chain is assembled from TRBV2 and TRBJ2-3; 7 of the junction bases match TRBD1. The origin of this receptor is a person between 18 and 65 years old who received the Ad26.COV2.S COVID-19 vaccine or a placebo. The DNA reads as follows: TGTGCCAGCAAGCAGGGGGTTTCAGGAGATACGCAGTATTTT. Its translation reads: CASKQGVSGDTQYF.